Shown below are 26 T cell receptor beta chains from a single sample sequenced in a study of T-cell memory formation after mild COVID-19. Each CDR3 protein gets one entry after TCRdb re-called the 5' RACE reads with MiXCR. The table lists 350,000 to 500,000 distinct CDR3 sequences, roughly 20% of them singletons. Sequenced material: PBMCs or a T cell subset sorted from them (not recorded which). The receptors shown here come from an adult woman who had mild COVID-19 (a few samples of this study predate the infection). Cell type and time point are not known.

In this sample, this clonotype turned up a few times. The gene calls are TRBV12-3 or TRBV12-4 and TRBJ1-3, with D tentatively TRBD1 (5 bases). The CDR3 length is 11 residues. V lost 6 bases to trimming and J lost 9 bases, with 9 bases between them. CDR3 region: CASRQGFTIYF. The CDR3 coding sequence is TGTGCCAGCAGGCAGGGATTCACCATATATTTT.

This clonotype has just a few counts. V usage is TRBV7-2 and J usage is TRBJ2-1; D unresolved. Germline CDR1 SGHTA, CDR2 FQGNSA. V gave up 2 bases and J gave up 5 bases, with 10 bases separating them. This CDR3 contains 14 residues. The CDR3: CASSLRTLHNEQFF. The CDR3 coding sequence is TGTGCCAGCAGCTTAAGGACCCTACACAATGAGCAGTTCTTC.

This clonotype was seen more than once but under ten times. The chain carries TRBV2 and TRBJ2-2, with D possibly called TRBD1 or TRBD2 (5 bases each). CDR1 and CDR2 from the germline V gene are SNHLY and FYNNEI. The CDR3 covers 13 residues. Trimming took off 3 bases at V and 6 bases at J, with 8 bases between the two ends. This CDR3 reads CASSDMGAGELFF. As DNA, the CDR3 is TGTGCCAGCAGTGATATGGGGGCCGGGGAGCTGTTTTTT.

V usage is TRBV18 and J usage is TRBJ2-3, with D possibly TRBD2 on 5 matching bases. There are 14 residues in the CDR3. Germline lookup yields CDR1 KGHSH and CDR2 LQKENI. Trimming stripped 3 bases from V and 6 bases from J, with 13 bases between. In DNA, the CDR3 is TGTGCCAGCTCACCGGCTCGAGAGGGTGATACGCAGTATTTT. It translates to CASSPAREGDTQYF.

V is TRBV12-3 or TRBV12-4 and J is TRBJ2-3, with a tentative D call TRBD1 (6 bases). This CDR3 is built from 14 residues. V gave up 1 base and J gave up 2 bases, with 7 bases separating them. The CDR3 nucleotides read TGTGCCAGCAGTTTAGACAGGGTCACAGATACGCAGTATTTT. It yields the protein CASSLDRVTDTQYF.

The genes are TRBV20-1 and TRBJ1-2, with TRBD1 as a possible D gene (5 bases). Trimming left V 7 bases short and J 3 bases short, with 12 bases between. The germline gives CDR1 DFQATT, CDR2 SNEGSKA (reference sequence). This CDR3 is built from 12 residues. CDR3 sequence reads: CSGRAGDYGYTF. The DNA for the CDR3 is TGCAGTGGCAGGGCCGGGGACTATGGCTACACCTTC.

This clonotype was observed a handful of times. J is TRBJ2-7 and V is TRBV12-3 or TRBV12-4; D is possibly TRBD1 or TRBD2 (5 bases each). This CDR3 contains 14 residues. V lost 6 bases, J lost 3 bases, and 15 bases lay in between. CDR3 residues: CASSRDRAYYEQYF. The DNA of the CDR3 is TGTGCCAGCAGCCGGGACCGAGCCTACTACGAGCAGTACTTC.

The gene calls are TRBV20-1 and TRBJ2-4, with D tentatively TRBD1 (5 bases). Germline CDR1 reads DFQATT; CDR2 reads SNEGSKA (reference sequence). This CDR3 region has 16 residues. V was trimmed by 0 bases and J by 2 bases, leaving 14 bases between them. DNA for the CDR3: TGCAGTGCTAGAGAATCCAGGGTCGTGTCCAAAAACATTCAGTACTTC. It specifies CSARESRVVSKNIQYF.

This clonotype was seen repeatedly, ten times or more. CDR3 sequence reads: CASSLQAGQRRSFLYNEQFF. The CDR3 nucleotides are TGTGCCAGCAGCTTACAGGCGGGGCAGAGACGATCATTCTTGTACAATGAGCAGTTCTTC. The gene calls are TRBV11-2 and TRBJ2-1, with a weak D call TRBD2 (6 bases). The CDR3 is 20 amino acids. The germline gives CDR1 SGHAT, CDR2 FQNNGV. V lost 2 bases and J lost 4, with 27 bases in between.

In its sample, this clonotype was seen a few times. The gene calls are TRBV7-3 and TRBJ2-2; 10 bases map to TRBD2. Per the germline V gene, CDR1 is SGHTA and CDR2 is FQGTGA. The CDR3 loop spans 13 amino acids. The V gene end was trimmed by 10 bases and the J gene end by 6 bases; junction bases not matched to a gene: 5. DNA for the CDR3: TGTGCCACCAGACTAGCGGGCGCCGGGGAGCTGTTTTTT. It translates to CATRLAGAGELFF. Combining the CDR3 with reference TRBV7-3 and TRBJ2-2 gives the whole variable domain GAGVSQTPSNKVTEKGKYVELRCDPISGHTALYWYRQSLGQGPEFLIYFQGTGAADDSGLPNDRFFAVRPEGSVSTLKIQRTERGDSAVYLCATRLAGAGELFFGEGSRLTVL.

A few counts support this clonotype. The rearrangement uses TRBV4-1 and TRBJ1-1; D is unclear. The CDR3 is 14 amino acids. CDR1 is MGHRA and CDR2 is YSYEKL in the germline V gene. V gave up 3 bases and J gave up 3 bases, with 11 bases separating them. CDR3 amino acids: CASSQNAWDTEAFF. In DNA, the CDR3 is TGCGCCAGCAGCCAGAACGCATGGGACACTGAAGCTTTCTTT.

This clonotype came up a few times. This sequence joins TRBV27 and TRBJ2-7, with D perhaps assigned TRBD1 or TRBD2 (6 bases each). The CDR3 loop spans 13 amino acids. Trimming removed 4 bases at V and 5 bases at J, with 12 bases between. CDR1 is MNHEY and CDR2 is SMNVEV in the germline V gene (reference sequence). The CDR3 sequence: CASSSGGDNEQYF. CDR3 DNA: TGTGCCAGCAGTTCCGGCGGGGACAACGAGCAGTACTTC.

This clonotype occurred many times. V usage is TRBV3-1 and J usage is TRBJ2-5; D might be TRBD1 (6 bases). Trimming cost V 0 bases and J 10 bases, with 9 bases left between them. This CDR3 spans 12 amino acids. CDR1 is LGHDT, CDR2 YNNKEL, per germline (reference sequence). The CDR3 DNA follows: TGTGCCAGCAGCCAAGATCGAGGGGGCCAGTACTTC. Protein: CASSQDRGGQYF.

This clonotype has ten or more counts. The rearrangement uses TRBV5-1 and TRBJ2-3; D may be TRBD1 or TRBD2 (6 bases each). Looked up from germline, CDR1 is SGHRS and CDR2 is YFSETQ. V lost 2 bases to trimming and J lost 0 bases, with 19 bases between them. This CDR3 is built from 18 residues. For the CDR3, the DNA is TGCGCCAGCAGCTTCAATCCGTGGGGGGCCGCAAGCACAGATACGCAGTATTTT. Protein: CASSFNPWGAASTDTQYF.

The chain combines TRBV6-5 with TRBJ2-7, with 10 bases identical to TRBD2. Germline V gene sequence: CDR1 MNHEY, CDR2 SVGAGI. The CDR3 is 17 residues long. V lost 6 bases to trimming and J lost 5 bases; unmatched junction nucleotides: 16. In nucleotides, the CDR3 is TGTGCCAGCAGCAAAGACCCTTCTGGACTAGCGGTCCACGAGCAGTACTTC. Translated, it gives CASSKDPSGLAVHEQYF.

The gene calls are TRBV24-1 and TRBJ2-6; the D call may be TRBD1 or TRBD2 (5 bases each). Trimming cost V 6 bases and J 2 bases, with 13 bases left between them. CDR1 is KGHDR and CDR2 is SFDVKD in the germline V gene. The CDR3 loop spans 16 amino acids. The CDR3 DNA is TGTGCCACCAGTCCCCGGGACGTCCCTGGGGCCAACGTCCTGACTTTC. It yields the protein CATSPRDVPGANVLTF.

This clonotype appeared a few times. The chain joins TRBV4-1 to TRBJ1-6, with TRBD1 identical over 7 bases. V gave up 5 bases and J gave up 10 bases; unmatched junction bases: 14. This CDR3 has 16 amino acids. In germline, CDR1 is MGHRA, CDR2 YSYEKL. The CDR3 nucleotides read TGCGCCAGCAGCTCTCCGGGACAGATATCGGGGTCACCCCTCCACTTT. The encoded protein is CASSSPGQISGSPLHF.

The chain uses TRBV29-1 and TRBJ2-2; 9 positions match TRBD1. This CDR3 spans 14 amino acids. From germline, CDR1 is SQVTM and CDR2 ANQGSEA. The ends lost 3 bases at V and 4 bases at J; junction bases unmatched: 3. This CDR3 reads CSVDVTGGTGELFF. CDR3 bases: TGCAGCGTTGACGTGACAGGGGGCACCGGGGAGCTGTTTTTT.

This clonotype has only a few counts. The chain uses TRBV7-9 and TRBJ2-7; either TRBD1 or TRBD2 may fit D (5 bases each). CDR1 is SEHNR and CDR2 is FQNEAQ in the germline V gene (reference sequence). This CDR3 contains 14 residues. V lost 3 bases, J lost 3 bases, and 12 bases lay in between. The CDR3 DNA sequence: TGTGCCAGCAGCTTTTGGGACCGGGGCTACGAGCAGTACTTC. Translated, it gives CASSFWDRGYEQYF.

The V gene is TRBV7-2, the J gene TRBJ2-5; TRBD1 aligns across 9 bases. The CDR3 covers 14 residues. Germline V gene sequence: CDR1 SGHTA, CDR2 FQGNSA. With V trimmed by 1 base and J by 5 bases, 2 bases remained unmatched. In DNA, the CDR3 is TGTGCCAGCAGCTTAGGTGGACAGGGGGAGACCCAGTACTTC. It is translated as CASSLGGQGETQYF.

This clonotype showed up just a few times. This sequence joins TRBV15 and TRBJ1-4; possibly TRBD1 for D (5 bases). This CDR3 is 13 amino acids long. Trimming pared 0 bases from V and 17 bases from J, leaving 16 bases between. Germline V CDR1 and CDR2: LNHNV, YYDKDF (reference sequence). The CDR3 sequence is CATSRDQGVRIFF. The CDR3 DNA reads TGTGCCACCAGCAGAGATCAAGGGGTTCGGATCTTTTTT. The variable domain in full, with the rest retrieved from reference TRBV15 and TRBJ1-4, is DAMVIQNPRYQVTQFGKPVTLSCSQTLNHNVMYWYQQKSSQAPKLLFHYYDKDFNNEADTPDNFQSRRPNTSFCFLDIRSPGLGDTAMYLCATSRDQGVRIFFGSGTQLSVL.

This chain joins TRBV7-9 and TRBJ1-1; 7 bases fit TRBD1. CDR1 and CDR2 (germline): SEHNR, FQNEAQ (reference sequence). V dropped 2 bases and J dropped 10; count of bases not matched to a gene: 13. The CDR3 extends over 15 amino acids. The CDR3 nucleotides are TGTGCCAGCAGCTTACCCTGGGACAGCGAGCACGGAGCTTTCTTT. Its protein product is CASSLPWDSEHGAFF.

The rearrangement joins TRBV10-1 to TRBJ2-7; D uncertain. CDR3 length: 12 amino acids. The V end lost 7 bases, the J end lost 2 bases, and 9 bases lay between the germline ends. Germline CDR1 is WNHNN and CDR2 is SYGVQD (reference sequence). CDR3 residues: CASKPGTYEQYF. The DNA for the CDR3 is TGCGCCAGCAAGCCGGGTACCTACGAGCAGTACTTC.

This clonotype was observed a few times. The CDR3 sequence: CASRTDRVGTDTQYF. The CDR3 DNA is TGCGCCAGCAGAACTGACAGGGTAGGCACAGATACGCAGTATTTT. The gene calls are TRBV5-1 and TRBJ2-3, with TRBD1 matching 7 bases. The germline V gene has CDR1 SGHRS and CDR2 YFSETQ. The CDR3 runs to 15 residues. J gave up 1 base and V 5 bases, and 7 bases lay outside the gene matches.

This clonotype occurred a few times. V and J are TRBV20-1 and TRBJ2-7; 7 bases are shared with TRBD1. Germline V CDR1 and CDR2: DFQATT, SNEGSKA (reference sequence). V was pared by 5 bases and J by 0 bases, with 4 bases of the junction left unmatched. The CDR3 is made up of 13 amino acids. CDR3 protein: CSAPGQVSYEQYF. The CDR3 DNA follows: TGCAGTGCTCCCGGACAGGTCTCCTACGAGCAGTACTTC.

The chain carries TRBV11-2 and TRBJ2-5, with unresolved D. Germline V gene lookup returns CDR1 SGHAT and CDR2 FQNNGV. The CDR3 covers 13 residues. Between the trimmed V and J ends, which lost 4 bases and 5 bases, there was a span of 11 bases. CDR3 DNA sequence: TGTGCCAGCAGCTCCCCCCTGATTGAGACCCAGTACTTC. The encoded protein is CASSSPLIETQYF.